This T cell receptor beta chain emerged from a study of neurological immune-mediated disorders. CDR1 SEHNR and CDR2 FQNEAQ come from the germline V gene (reference sequence). Trimming pared 5 bases from V and 6 bases from J, leaving 16 bases between. The CDR3 sequence is 14 residues long. TCRdb fed the 5' RACE reads into MiXCR, producing one record per CDR3 protein. The sample lists tens of thousands of distinct CDR3 sequences, approximately 6.2% seen once, with about 48% in the top ten. For the sorted libraries, about a million CD4+ or CD8+ T cells were used. This clonotype was picked up many times. V and J are TRBV7-9 and TRBJ1-2, with D perhaps TRBD1 (6 bases). The TCR originated in a man aged 18 to 29 in good health. The sequenced sample was CD8+ T cells from blood. The CDR3 region is CASSARTETDGYTF. In DNA, the CDR3 is TGTGCCAGCAGCGCCCGGACAGAGACTGATGGCTACACCTTC.